This TCR beta chain was captured by sequencing in a study of blood T cell repertoires in COVID-19. Study overall: The United States, Italy and Spain supplied acute and convalescent COVID-19 samples. PBMCs, B-cell-depleted T cells, or T cells were the source of the cDNA or gDNA that made up the material.

The CDR3 is 13 residues long. The V gene lost 3 bases and the J gene lost 5 bases, with 8 bases spanning the gap. CDR1 is SGHNT, CDR2 YENEEA, per germline. Per the authors' pipeline: How many nucleated cells were present was estimated from reference gene primer amplification. The repertoire was sequenced with immunoSEQ multiplex PCR; TCRdb's copy has only in-frame clones and lacks some. The DNA gave D and trimming, while V, J and clone size come from that table. The table shows around 99,000 clones, with approximately 82% occurring only once. Sequencing was done on a sample of peripheral blood. This TCR derives from an older woman with acute or convalescent COVID-19. The chain has TRBV11-3 and TRBJ2-1, with D hard to call. This CDR3 is CASSFGSNNEQFF. The CDR3 DNA follows: TGTGCCAGCAGCTTCGGTAGTAACAATGAGCAGTTCTTC.